The rows below give T cell receptor beta chains drawn from one sample of a study of T cells in Graves' hyperthyroidism and ophthalmopathy. TCRdb reprocessed the multiplex PCR reads via MiXCR and lists one record per CDR3 protein. The sample includes about 250,000 distinct CDR3 sequences, almost 25% seen only once; the top ten take roughly 40%. Sequences were obtained from blood. These receptors originate from a woman aged 40 to 50 with Graves' ophthalmopathy. Each CDR3 is given with its conserved first and last residue. D genes are given only for firm matches. Size values are once, few and many counts, or a class for expanded clones, and some rows have none.

d_gene	v_gene	abundance	j_gene	CDR3nt	CDR3aa
NA	TRBV29-1	many	TRBJ2-7	TGCAGCGTTGTCCTAGGCTACGAGCAGTACTTC	CSVVLGYEQYF
NA	TRBV12-3/TRBV12-4	many	TRBJ2-5	TGTGCCAGCAGTTCGGGACGGCAAGAGACCCAGTACTTC	CASSSGRQETQYF
NA	TRBV20-1	NA	TRBJ1-5	TGCAGTGCTATGTCCAGGGGCGGTAATAGCAATCAGCCCCAGCATTTT	CSAMSRGGNSNQPQHF
TRBD2	TRBV20-1	many	TRBJ2-7	TGCAGTGCTAGAATGATACTAGCGGGAGGCGAGCAGTACTTC	CSARMILAGGEQYF
NA	TRBV14	many	TRBJ2-7	TGTGCCAGCAGCCAAGTAGGGATCTCCTACGAGCAGTACTTC	CASSQVGISYEQYF
TRBD1	TRBV12-3/TRBV12-4	NA	TRBJ1-6	TGTGCCAGCTCCTTTCGGGGACAGGGGTATTCACCCCTCCACTTT	CASSFRGQGYSPLHF
TRBD2	TRBV2	many	TRBJ2-5	TGTGCCAGCGGGGGACGTCGAAGGCCTAGCGGGAGCGAAGAGACCCAGTACTTC	CASGGRRRPSGSEETQYF
NA	TRBV29-1	many	TRBJ1-1	TGCAGCGTTGAAGAACGAAGGGGAGGGCCGGGGGGCACTGAAGCTTTCTTT	CSVEERRGGPGGTEAFF
TRBD1	TRBV28	NA	TRBJ1-2	TGTGCCAGCAGCAGGGACAGAGACGGGAACTATGGCTACACCTTC	CASSRDRDGNYGYTF
NA	TRBV6-5	many	TRBJ2-7	TGTGCCAGCAGTTACCGGAGTACGGGGAGTCACGAGCAGTACTTC	CASSYRSTGSHEQYF
TRBD1	TRBV20-1	many	TRBJ2-5	TGCAGTGCTACGGGGACAGGCCCAGGGACCCAGTACTTC	CSATGTGPGTQYF
NA	TRBV19	NA	TRBJ2-2	TGTGCCAGTAGTATTAAAGCAGGGGCGGGGACCGGGGAGCTGTTTTTT	CASSIKAGAGTGELFF
NA	TRBV13	many	TRBJ2-5	TGTGCCAGCAGCCAACTCTCGGGGTGGGCCCAGTACTTC	CASSQLSGWAQYF
TRBD2	TRBV30	many	TRBJ2-2	TGTGCCTGGAGGGGCAAGGCGGGAGGGGGGAGCACCGGGGAGCTGTTTTTT	CAWRGKAGGGSTGELFF
TRBD2	TRBV6-2/TRBV6-3	many	TRBJ2-7	TGTGCCAGCAGTTACATCGGACTAGCGGGAGTCGATTCCTACGAGCAGTACTTC	CASSYIGLAGVDSYEQYF
TRBD2	TRBV6-4	many	TRBJ2-5	TGTGCCAGCAGTGAGCGGGAGGGAGAGACCCAGTACTTC	CASSEREGETQYF
NA	TRBV7-9	many	TRBJ2-7	TGTGCCAGCAGCCCCCCGTCGGGAGAGCAGTACTTC	CASSPPSGEQYF
NA	TRBV6-1	NA	TRBJ1-2	TGTGCCAGCAGTGAAAGCAGGGAAGCGCGGCTCAGTGGCTACACCTTC	CASSESREARLSGYTF
NA	TRBV27	NA	TRBJ1-6	TGTGCCAGCAGTTTGGACATTAATTCACCCCTCCACTTT	CASSLDINSPLHF
NA	TRBV9	many	TRBJ1-2	TGTGCCAGCAGCGGGGCTGCCCTGGGGGGCTACACCTTC	CASSGAALGGYTF
NA	TRBV5-1	NA	TRBJ2-2	TGCGCCAGCAGCGAACGGGACGCCGGGGAGCTGTTTTTT	CASSERDAGELFF
NA	TRBV5-1	many	TRBJ2-7	TGCGCCAGCAGCGTCGGGATAGGGTCCTACGAGCAGTACTTC	CASSVGIGSYEQYF
NA	TRBV14	many	TRBJ2-7	TGTGCCAGCAGCCAAGGGAACTCCTACGAGCAGTACTTC	CASSQGNSYEQYF
NA	TRBV7-3	many	TRBJ1-2	TGTGCCAGCAGCCCGACGCGGGGCAGCTATGGCTACACCTTC	CASSPTRGSYGYTF
TRBD1	TRBV4-1	many	TRBJ1-3	TGCGCCAGCAGCCTCGGGACAGGAGATTACACCATATATTTT	CASSLGTGDYTIYF
TRBD1	TRBV3-1	many	TRBJ1-5	TGTGCCAGCAGCCCGGGGACAGTTTCTAGCAATCAGCCCCAGCATTTT	CASSPGTVSSNQPQHF
NA	TRBV7-2	NA	TRBJ2-7	TGTGCCAGCAGCTTTATGGGTACCAGTTACGAGCAGTACTTC	CASSFMGTSYEQYF
TRBD1	TRBV5-1	many	TRBJ1-2	TGCGCCAGCAGCCTGGGACAGGGGTTTCTCTACACCTTC	CASSLGQGFLYTF
NA	TRBV18	few	TRBJ1-3	TGTGCCAGCGTCACCGTGCAGCTTGGAAACACCATATATTTT	CASVTVQLGNTIYF
NA	TRBV9	many	TRBJ2-7	TGTGCCAGCACCGTAGGGTCAGGGAGCTCCTACGAGCAGTACTTC	CASTVGSGSSYEQYF
TRBD2	TRBV7-2	many	TRBJ2-7	TGTGCCAGCAGCTTTGACCGACTAGCGCACTCCTACGAGCAGTACTTC	CASSFDRLAHSYEQYF
TRBD1	TRBV2	NA	TRBJ2-5	TGTGCCATTACTCGGGACAGGGGGCAGACCCAGTACTTC	CAITRDRGQTQYF
NA	TRBV6-1	many	TRBJ1-5	TGTGCCAGCAGGGAAGGGAGTTCGGGACAGCCCCAGCATTTT	CASREGSSGQPQHF
TRBD1	TRBV12-3/TRBV12-4	many	TRBJ1-1	TGTGCCAGCTCTGGTGACAGGGGCTTAGCTGAAGCTTTCTTT	CASSGDRGLAEAFF
NA	TRBV28	many	TRBJ1-5	TGTGCCAGCAGTCCGGGGGTCTGGCAGCCCCAGCATTTT	CASSPGVWQPQHF
NA	TRBV6-1	once	TRBJ2-7	TGTGCCAGCAGTGAAGGCCTGATCTACGAGCAGTACTTC	CASSEGLIYEQYF
TRBD2	TRBV10-3	few	TRBJ2-1	TGTGCCATCAGGAGAGTTGATAGCGGGAGTTGGGGGTCCAATGAGCAGTTCTTC	CAIRRVDSGSWGSNEQFF
TRBD1	TRBV6-5	many	TRBJ2-5	TGTGCCAGCAGTACCCCGATGGACAGGGGAGAGACCCAGTACTTC	CASSTPMDRGETQYF
NA	TRBV4-1	many	TRBJ1-3	TGCGCCAGCAGCCGAATGGGGACGGGTGGAAACACCATATATTTT	CASSRMGTGGNTIYF
TRBD2	TRBV4-2	many	TRBJ2-2	TGTGCCAGCAGCAAGGGACTAGCGGGAGGACTCACCGGGGAGCTGTTTTTT	CASSKGLAGGLTGELFF
TRBD1	TRBV6-2/TRBV6-3	NA	TRBJ2-7	TGTGCCAGCAGTTTAGACACCCTGTCGGGACAGGGCTACGAGCAGTACTTC	CASSLDTLSGQGYEQYF
NA	TRBV6-1	many	TRBJ1-5	TGTGCCACCGTAGATGAGAACCATCCTAGCAATCAGCCCCAGCATTTT	CATVDENHPSNQPQHF
NA	TRBV7-9	few	TRBJ2-7	TGTGCCAGCAGCACGCTAGCGCCATACGAGCAGTACTTC	CASSTLAPYEQYF
NA	TRBV5-1	many	TRBJ2-7	TGCGCCAGCAGCCCCCGGACGGAGTCCTACGAGCAGTACTTC	CASSPRTESYEQYF
NA	TRBV6-2/TRBV6-3	NA	TRBJ2-5	TGTGCCAGCAGTACCGGCGGGATGAAGACCCAGTACTTC	CASSTGGMKTQYF
NA	TRBV13	many	TRBJ2-7	TGTGCCAGCAGACAAATAGTCTCCGACGAGCAGTACTTC	CASRQIVSDEQYF
NA	TRBV30	many	TRBJ1-6	TGTGCCTGGAGGACCAATAGGGGACGGTCACCCCTCCACTTT	CAWRTNRGRSPLHF
NA	TRBV9	NA	TRBJ1-6	TGTGCCAGCAGCGCGTTAGGGGATGGGAATTCACCCCTCCACTTT	CASSALGDGNSPLHF